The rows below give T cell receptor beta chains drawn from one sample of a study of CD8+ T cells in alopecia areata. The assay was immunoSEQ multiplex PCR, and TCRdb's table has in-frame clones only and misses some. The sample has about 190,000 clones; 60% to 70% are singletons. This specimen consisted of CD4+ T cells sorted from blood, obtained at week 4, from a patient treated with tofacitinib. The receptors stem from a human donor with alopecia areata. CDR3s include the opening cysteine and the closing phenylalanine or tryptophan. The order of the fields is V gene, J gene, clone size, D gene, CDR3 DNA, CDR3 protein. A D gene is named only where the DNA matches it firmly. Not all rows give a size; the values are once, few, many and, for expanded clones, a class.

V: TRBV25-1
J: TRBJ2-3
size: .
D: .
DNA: TGTGCCAGCAGTGACCCCCAGCTAGCCCGCACAGATACGCAGTATTTT
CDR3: CASSDPQLARTDTQYF

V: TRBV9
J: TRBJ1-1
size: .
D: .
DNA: TGTGCCAGCAGCGTAGGGTTGGGCTTGAACACTGAAGCTTTCTTT
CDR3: CASSVGLGLNTEAFF

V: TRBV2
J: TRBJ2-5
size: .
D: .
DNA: TGTGCCAGCTTCATGGCCGCGGAGACCCAGTACTTC
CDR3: CASFMAAETQYF

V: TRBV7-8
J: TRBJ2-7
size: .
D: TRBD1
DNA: TGTGCCAGCAGCTCCAGACCGGGACAGGGCACCTGCGAGCAGTACTTC
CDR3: CASSSRPGQGTCEQYF

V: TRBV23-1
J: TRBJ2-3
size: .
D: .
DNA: TGCGCCAGCAGTCAATCTCGGCTAGCGGATACGCAGTATTTT
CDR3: CASSQSRLADTQYF

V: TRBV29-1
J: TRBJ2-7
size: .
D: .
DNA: TGCAGCGTTTTGGACGGCTCCTACGAGCAGTACTTC
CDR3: CSVLDGSYEQYF

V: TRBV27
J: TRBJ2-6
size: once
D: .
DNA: TGTGCCAGCAGCTTAATATTCAGAGGCTCTGGGGCCAACGTCCTGACTTTC
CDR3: CASSLIFRGSGANVLTF

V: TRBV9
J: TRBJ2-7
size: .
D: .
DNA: TGTGCCAGCAGCGTAGTGGGACTCTCCGAGCAGTACTTC
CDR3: CASSVVGLSEQYF

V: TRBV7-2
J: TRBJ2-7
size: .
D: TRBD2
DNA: TGTGCCAGCAGCTTAGCGTCTAGCGGGTCACCCTCCTACGAGCAGTACTTC
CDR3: CASSLASSGSPSYEQYF

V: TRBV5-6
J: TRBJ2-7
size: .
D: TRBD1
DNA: TGTGCCAGCAGCTCTACCAGACAGGGAAGTGGCTCCTACGAGCAGTACTTC
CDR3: CASSSTRQGSGSYEQYF

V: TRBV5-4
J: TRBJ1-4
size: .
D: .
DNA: TGTGCCCTAGGGGACATTCATGAAAAACTGTTTTTT
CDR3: CALGDIHEKLFF

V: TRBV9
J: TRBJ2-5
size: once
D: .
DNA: TGTGCCAGCAGCTCCGACTCGACGTTTATGGAGACCCAGTACTTC
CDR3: CASSSDSTFMETQYF

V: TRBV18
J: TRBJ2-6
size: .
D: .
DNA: TGTGCCAGCTCACCTTGGAGGTCTGGGGCCAACGTCCTGACTTTC
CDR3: CASSPWRSGANVLTF

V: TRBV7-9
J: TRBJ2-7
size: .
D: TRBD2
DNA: TGTGCCAGCAGCTTGCGCGCCAGCGGGAGGGCCTACGAGCAGTACTTC
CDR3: CASSLRASGRAYEQYF

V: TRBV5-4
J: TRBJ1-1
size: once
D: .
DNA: TGTGCCAGCAGCTTGCGAGGGAACACTGAAGCTTTCTTT
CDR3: CASSLRGNTEAFF

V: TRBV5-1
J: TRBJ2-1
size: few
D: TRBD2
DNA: TGCGCCAGCAGCTTGGGTAGCGGGACCTACAATGAGCAGTTCTTC
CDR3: CASSLGSGTYNEQFF

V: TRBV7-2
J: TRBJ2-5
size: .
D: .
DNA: TGTGCCAGCAGCCCGGGTCCGACCCAGTACTTC
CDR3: CASSPGPTQYF

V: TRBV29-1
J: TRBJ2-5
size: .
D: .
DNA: TGCAGCACACGGGGAGGTGGCCGGAGTGGGTTGGAGACCCAGTACTTC
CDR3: CSTRGGGRSGLETQYF

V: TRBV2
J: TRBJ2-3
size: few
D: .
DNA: TGTGCCAGCATGGTGGCGCGGACAGATACGCAGTATTTT
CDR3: CASMVARTDTQYF

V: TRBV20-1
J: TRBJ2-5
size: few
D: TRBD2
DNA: TGCAGCCCGGCGGGAGGAGAGACCCAGTACTTC
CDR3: CSPAGGETQYF

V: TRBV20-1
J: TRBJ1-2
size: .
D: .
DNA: TGCAGTGCTCCCGACCGGGCCGACACCTTC
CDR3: CSAPDRADTF

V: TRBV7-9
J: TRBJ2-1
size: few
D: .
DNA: TGTGCCAGCACCCCTGCGGCGCGTGAGCAGTTCTTC
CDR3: CASTPAAREQFF

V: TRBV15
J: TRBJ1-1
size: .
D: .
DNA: TGTGCCACCAGCAGACAGGACCGGGGCATTGAAGCTTTCTTT
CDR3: CATSRQDRGIEAFF

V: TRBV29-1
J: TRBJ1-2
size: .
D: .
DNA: TGCAGCGCCCCCAGGGGATCCTATGGCTACACCTTC
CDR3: CSAPRGSYGYTF

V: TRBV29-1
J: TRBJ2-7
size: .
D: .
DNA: TGCAGCGTTGGGGCGTACGAGCAGTACTTC
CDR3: CSVGAYEQYF

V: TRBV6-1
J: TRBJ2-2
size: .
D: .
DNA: TGTGCCATCTCGGGGTTCGGGGAGCTGTTTTTT
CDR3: CAISGFGELFF

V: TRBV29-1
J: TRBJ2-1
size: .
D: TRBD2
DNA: TGCAGCGTGGCCGGGACTAGCGGACCCTACAATGAGCAGTTCTTC
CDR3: CSVAGTSGPYNEQFF

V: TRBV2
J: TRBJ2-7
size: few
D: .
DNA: TGTGCCAGCAAGAGGGATCCCTCCTACGAGCAGTACTTC
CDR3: CASKRDPSYEQYF

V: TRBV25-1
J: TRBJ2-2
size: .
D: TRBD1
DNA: TGTGCCAGCGGCCCGAGGGGGCGAACCGGGGAGCTGTTTTTT
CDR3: CASGPRGRTGELFF

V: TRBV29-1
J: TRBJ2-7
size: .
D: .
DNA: TGCAGCGTTGAAGATCGTACGGGGCGGTCCTACGAGCAGTACTTC
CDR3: CSVEDRTGRSYEQYF

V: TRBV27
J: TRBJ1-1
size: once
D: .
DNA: TGTGCCAGCAGACCATCATGGGTGCAACCTGAAGCTTTCTTT
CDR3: CASRPSWVQPEAFF

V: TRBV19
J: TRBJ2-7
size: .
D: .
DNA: TGTGCCAGTAGTATGTTCGACGAGCAGTACTTC
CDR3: CASSMFDEQYF

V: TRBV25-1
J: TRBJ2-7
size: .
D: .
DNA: TGTGCCAGCAGTGTAGGGCCTGGCGGAACGTACTTC
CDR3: CASSVGPGGTYF

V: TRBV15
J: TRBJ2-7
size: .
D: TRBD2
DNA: TGTGCCACCAGCAGAGCCTACCTGGTAGGGACTAGCGGACGACGTACCTACGAGCAGTACTTC
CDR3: CATSRAYLVGTSGRRTYEQYF

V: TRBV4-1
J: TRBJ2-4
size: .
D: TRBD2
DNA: TGCGCCAGCAGCCAAGATCCGGAAGTTGTACTAGCGGGAAAAAACATTCAGTACTTC
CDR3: CASSQDPEVVLAGKNIQYF

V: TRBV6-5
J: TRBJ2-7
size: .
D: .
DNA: TGTGCCAGCACCGAGGGGTACGAGCAGTACTTC
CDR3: CASTEGYEQYF

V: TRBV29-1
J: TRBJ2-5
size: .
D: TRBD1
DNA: TGCAGCGTTGCTCAGGGGGCCGGGGAGACCCAGTACTTC
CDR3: CSVAQGAGETQYF

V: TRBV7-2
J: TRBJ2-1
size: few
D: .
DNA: TGTGCCAGCAGCTCAAGTCATGGGCTAGCGTACTACAATGAGCAGTTCTTC
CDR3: CASSSSHGLAYYNEQFF

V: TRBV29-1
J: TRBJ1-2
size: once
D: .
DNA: TGCAGCGTTGAAGTCCCCGACGGCTACACCTTC
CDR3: CSVEVPDGYTF

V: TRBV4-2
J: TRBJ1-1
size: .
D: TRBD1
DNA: TGTGCCAGCAGCCAAGCAGGGGGCGGCAACACTGAAGCTTTCTTT
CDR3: CASSQAGGGNTEAFF

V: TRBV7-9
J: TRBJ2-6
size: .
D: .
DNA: TGTGCCAGCAGCCGCGCAAGCTCTGGGGCCAACGTCCTGACTTTC
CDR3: CASSRASSGANVLTF

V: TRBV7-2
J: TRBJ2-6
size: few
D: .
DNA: TGTGCCAGCAGCTCGGGACGTAACTCTGGGGCCAACGTCCTGACTTTC
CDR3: CASSSGRNSGANVLTF

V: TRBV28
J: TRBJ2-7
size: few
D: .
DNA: TGTGCCAGCACCCTCGCCGGGACTCCCGCCTACGAGCAGTACTTC
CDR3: CASTLAGTPAYEQYF

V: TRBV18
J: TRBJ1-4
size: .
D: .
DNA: TGTGCCAGCTCACCAGGCGGGCGAGAAAAACTGTTTTTT
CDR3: CASSPGGREKLFF

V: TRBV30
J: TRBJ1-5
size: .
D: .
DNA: TGTGCCTGGAGTCCGGTGGGCATCAATCAGCCCCAGCATTTT
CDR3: CAWSPVGINQPQHF

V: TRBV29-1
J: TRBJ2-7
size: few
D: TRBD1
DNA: TGCAGCGCCGGACAGGGTTTCGCCTACGAGCAGTACTTC
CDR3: CSAGQGFAYEQYF

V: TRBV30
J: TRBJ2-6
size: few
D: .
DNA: TGTGCCCGCCAAGGGGGAGGGGCCAACGTCCTGACTTTC
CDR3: CARQGGGANVLTF

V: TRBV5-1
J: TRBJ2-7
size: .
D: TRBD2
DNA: TGCGCCAGCAGCTTTAGCGGGAGAATGGACGAGCAGTACTTC
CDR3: CASSFSGRMDEQYF

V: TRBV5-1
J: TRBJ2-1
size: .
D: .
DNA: TGCGCCAGCAGTGAGGGAGGGGGTGTCAATGAGCAGTTCTTC
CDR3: CASSEGGGVNEQFF

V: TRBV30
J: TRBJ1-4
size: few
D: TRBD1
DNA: TGTGCCTGGACCCCCGAGGACAGGTTTAATGAAAAACTGTTTTTT
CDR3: CAWTPEDRFNEKLFF

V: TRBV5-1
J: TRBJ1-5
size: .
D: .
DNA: TGCGCCAGCAGCTTTGAAGGCAATCAGCCCCAGCATTTT
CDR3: CASSFEGNQPQHF

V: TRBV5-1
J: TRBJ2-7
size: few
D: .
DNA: TGCGCCAGCAGCAGGGGACTTAACTACGAGCAGTACTTC
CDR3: CASSRGLNYEQYF

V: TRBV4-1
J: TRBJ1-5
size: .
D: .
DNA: TGCGCCAGCAGCCCCAAGTTAGGGTTCGGCAATCAGCCCCAGCATTTT
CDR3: CASSPKLGFGNQPQHF